One and the same sample provided the 29 T cell receptor beta chains below, sequenced in a study of cytomegalovirus exposure and HLA in healthy donors. 60 Vbeta and 13 Jbeta primers were used in PCR. Repertoires were generated with immunoSEQ multiplex PCR, while TCRdb's copy carries only in-frame clones and drops some. The sample lists some 140,000 clones, more than 75% occurring once. Sequenced material: PBMCs. The origin of the receptors is a woman in her 40s in good health and CMV-seropositive.

This clone was seen once. The genes are TRBV7-9 and TRBJ2-7; 7 bases map to TRBD2. There are 16 residues in the CDR3. Germline CDR1 SEHNR, CDR2 FQNEAQ (reference sequence). The J segment lost 2 bases and the V segment lost 2 bases, leaving 9 bases of the junction unmatched. In nucleotides, the CDR3 is TGTGCCAGCAGCTTAAATCGGCGGGAGAGGACCTACGAGCAGTACTTC. This sequence encodes CASSLNRRERTYEQYF. Full variable domain (rest looked up from reference TRBV7-9 and TRBJ2-7): DTGVSQNPRHKITKRGQNVTFRCDPISEHNRLYWYRQTLGQGPEFLTYFQNEAQLEKSRLLSDRFSAERPKGSFSTLEIQRTEQGDSAMYLCASSLNRRERTYEQYFGPGTRLTVT.

The chain carries TRBV13 and TRBJ2-7; 10 nucleotides line up with TRBD2. V was clipped by 1 base and J by 3 bases; unmatched bases: 6. Looked up from germline, CDR1 is PRHDT and CDR2 is FYEKMQ (reference sequence). The CDR3 contains 16 residues. The DNA for the CDR3 is TGTGCCAGCAGCTTAGAAGGGGCTAGCGGGAGCTACGAGCAGTACTTC. This sequence encodes CASSLEGASGSYEQYF.

This rearrangement joins TRBV5-6 to TRBJ1-5; weak D call: TRBD1 (6 bases). Trimming left V 2 bases short and J 2 bases short, with 8 bases between. CDR1 is SGHDT and CDR2 is YYEEEE in the germline V gene. CDR3 size: 14 residues. CDR3 in amino acids: CASSFYRGNQPQHF. Here the CDR3 DNA reads TGTGCCAGCAGCTTCTACAGGGGCAATCAGCCCCAGCATTTT. The complete variable domain, with remaining parts taken from reference TRBV5-6 and TRBJ1-5, reads DAGVTQSPTHLIKTRGQQVTLRCSPKSGHDTVSWYQQALGQGPQFIFQYYEEEERQRGNFPDRFSGHQFPNYSSELNVNALLLGDSALYLCASSFYRGNQPQHFGDGTRLSIL.

This clone has just a few counts. The chain links TRBV5-6 to TRBJ2-1; maybe TRBD1 (5 bases). Germline V gene lookup returns CDR1 SGHDT and CDR2 YYEEEE. The CDR3 spans 15 residues. With 4 bases removed from V and 1 base from J, the gap between germline ends came to 12 bases. CDR3 region: CASSPRAQSYNEQFF. For the CDR3, the DNA is TGTGCCAGCAGCCCCAGGGCCCAGTCCTACAATGAGCAGTTCTTC.

The J gene is TRBJ2-1, the V gene TRBV5-4; 11 nucleotides line up with TRBD2. V trimming: 1 base; J trimming: 7 bases; junction bases outside the gene matches: 4. The CDR3 is 15 residues long. Germline V lookup: CDR1 SGHNT, CDR2 YYREEE (reference sequence). The CDR3 is CASSLSSGRSNEQFF. The CDR3 region has the DNA TGTGCCAGCAGCTTGTCTAGCGGGAGGAGTAATGAGCAGTTCTTC.

This clone showed up just a few times. The chain carries TRBV28 and TRBJ2-1; D is unresolved. Trimming removed 3 bases at V and 6 bases at J, with 15 bases between. The CDR3 has 15 residues. The germline V gene has CDR1 MDHEN and CDR2 SYDVKM. DNA of the CDR3: TGTGCCAGCAGTTTTCGGTTTGCGGAGCCCAATGAGCAGTTCTTC. Amino acid sequence: CASSFRFAEPNEQFF.

V and J are TRBV5-1 and TRBJ2-5; 11 bases are a match to TRBD2. J gave up 5 bases and V 4 bases, and 19 bases lay outside the gene matches. Germline assignment: CDR1 SGHRS and CDR2 YFSETQ. The CDR3 consists of 19 residues. In DNA form, the CDR3 reads TGCGCCAGCAGCACGGACAGGGCACCGGGACTAGCGGAGTCGGAGACCCAGTACTTC. As protein: CASSTDRAPGLAESETQYF.

This chain uses TRBV5-1 with TRBJ2-7; 8 nucleotides align to TRBD2. The CDR3 spans 15 residues. Germline trimming cut 5 bases from V and 6 bases from J; bases unmatched to any gene: 13. CDR1 and CDR2 (germline): SGHRS, YFSETQ. The CDR3 sequence is CASRGGSGGPFEQYF. Written as DNA, the CDR3 is TGCGCCAGCAGGGGGGGTTCGGGAGGGCCTTTCGAGCAGTACTTC.

V and J are TRBV21-1 and TRBJ2-3; TRBD1, the table's D call, lacks a check against the DNA. TRBV21-1 is assigned pseudogene status. The CDR3 spans 13 residues. CDR3 nucleotide sequence: TGTGCCAGCAGCAGACAGATCACAGATACGCAGTATTTT. Amino acid sequence: CASSRQITDTQYF.

This clone was seen only once. The chain combines TRBV19 with TRBJ2-1; D perhaps matches TRBD1 (7 bases). This CDR3 contains 14 residues. The V and J ends lost 6 bases and 8 bases respectively, with 17 bases between them. In germline, CDR1 is LNHDA, CDR2 SQIVND (reference sequence). The DNA of the CDR3 is TGTGCCAGTAGGTCCCAGGGGGGCGTAGATGAGCAGTTCTTC. As protein: CASRSQGGVDEQFF.

CDR3 in amino acids: CASTGQGGGTDTQYF. In nucleotides, the CDR3 is TGCGCCAGCACCGGGCAAGGGGGCGGCACAGATACGCAGTATTTT. The rearrangement joins TRBV5-1 to TRBJ2-3; 7 bases align to TRBD1. Germline CDR1 is SGHRS and CDR2 is YFSETQ. J lost 1 base, V lost 6 bases, and 8 bases had no gene match. The CDR3 contains 15 residues.

This clone has just one count. Written as DNA, the CDR3 is TGTGCCATCTCCCTGGACAGGAACTATGGCTACACCTTC. Translated, it gives CAISLDRNYGYTF. J is TRBJ1-2 and V is TRBV6-1; 7 bases are a match to TRBD1. Germline assignment: CDR1 MNHNS and CDR2 SASEGT. The ends lost 10 bases at V and 2 bases at J; junction bases unmatched: 7. This CDR3 is 13 amino acids long.

The chain is built from TRBV27 and TRBJ2-7, with 10 bases fitting TRBD2. This CDR3 has 17 amino acids. V was pared by 5 bases and J by 3 bases, with 13 bases of the junction left unmatched. Germline loops: CDR1 MNHEY, CDR2 SMNVEV (reference sequence). Here the CDR3 reads CASSLKGELAGYYEQYF. Here the CDR3 DNA reads TGTGCCAGCAGTCTTAAGGGAGAACTAGCGGGGTACTACGAGCAGTACTTC.

CDR3 residues: CASSPRTSGSIVGELFF. The CDR3 coding sequence is TGCGCCAGCAGCCCCCGGACTAGCGGGAGTATTGTCGGGGAGCTGTTTTTT. The chain joins TRBV5-1 to TRBJ2-2; TRBD2 agrees at 13 bases. The CDR3 is made up of 17 amino acids. CDR1 and CDR2 (germline): SGHRS, YFSETQ. V shed 4 bases and J 7 bases; nucleotides not matched to a gene: 10.

This rearrangement joins TRBV5-1 to TRBJ2-3; TRBD2 is a possible D gene (5 bases). This CDR3 has 13 amino acids. Trimming removed 10 bases from V and 6 bases from J, with 18 bases in between. Germline V lookup: CDR1 SGHRS, CDR2 YFSETQ. This chain's CDR3 is CAARMGDQDTQYF. The CDR3 region has the DNA TGCGCCGCCCGAATGGGAGATCAGGATACGCAGTATTTT.

V and J are TRBV7-9 and TRBJ1-2; TRBD1 might be the D (6 bases). V was cut by 1 base and J by 8 bases, with 11 bases left in between. The germline CDR1 and CDR2 sequences are SEHNR and FQNEAQ (reference sequence). CDR3 size: 13 residues. Written as DNA, the CDR3 is TGTGCCAGCAGCTTAGGGGGACAAGGAGGCTACACCTTC. It is translated as CASSLGGQGGYTF.

The rearrangement uses TRBV29-1 and TRBJ2-1; D is ambiguous. This CDR3 is built from 13 residues. Trimming took off 5 bases at V and 8 bases at J, with 16 bases between the two ends. In germline, CDR1 is SQVTM, CDR2 ANQGSEA. In DNA form, the CDR3 reads TGCAGCGTTAACATAGTGACCGGAGATGAGCAGTTCTTC. It yields the protein CSVNIVTGDEQFF.

This chain joins TRBV5-4 and TRBJ2-2, with D hard to call. This CDR3 is 17 amino acids long. Looked up from germline, CDR1 is SGHNT and CDR2 is YYREEE (reference sequence). The ends were cut back, 0 bases at V and 4 bases at J, with 16 bases in the middle. CDR3: CASSLDSRGRSTGELFF. In DNA, the CDR3 is TGTGCCAGCAGCTTGGATTCGCGAGGCCGGTCCACCGGGGAGCTGTTTTTT.

This sequence joins TRBV19 and TRBJ1-5, with D perhaps TRBD1 (5 bases). Trimming took 4 bases from V and 4 from J, leaving 20 bases between them. The V gene's germline CDR1 is LNHDA and CDR2 SQIVND (reference sequence). The CDR3 covers 17 residues. CDR3: CASSRRGRPDGNQPQHF. The CDR3 nucleotides read TGTGCCAGTAGTAGGCGGGGGAGACCCGACGGGAATCAGCCCCAGCATTTT.

Here the CDR3 reads CASSPRDSPAGNEQFF. The CDR3 DNA is TGTGCCAGCAGCCCACGGGACAGTCCCGCGGGGAATGAGCAGTTCTTC. This rearrangement joins TRBV11-2 to TRBJ2-1; weak D call: TRBD1 (7 bases). Germline CDR1 is SGHAT and CDR2 is FQNNGV. This CDR3 has 16 residues. The V end was cut by 5 bases, the J end by 7 bases, with 21 bases between.

The sample holds a few counts of this clone. Other DNA sequences from this sample encode an identical CDR3 as well. The chain recombines TRBV2 with TRBJ2-7; the D gene is possibly TRBD2 (5 bases). The CDR3 is 13 residues long. Germline CDR1 reads SNHLY; CDR2 reads FYNNEI. V was clipped by 0 bases and J by 7 bases, with 10 bases between them. In DNA, the CDR3 is TGTGCCAGCAGTGAAGCGCTTTCGGGGGAGCAGTACTTC. Its translation: CASSEALSGEQYF.

In its sample, this clone was seen once. This sequence joins TRBV30 and TRBJ2-7; D remains ambiguous. This CDR3 region has 13 residues. Trimming took 5 bases from V and 0 from J, leaving 11 bases between them. Germline CDR1 and CDR2: GTSNPN and SVGIG (reference sequence). The CDR3 DNA reads TGTGCCTGGCGCACATCTTCCTCCTACGAGCAGTACTTC. It translates to CAWRTSSSYEQYF.

The sample holds one count of this clone. The rearrangement joins TRBV4-1 to TRBJ1-1; 11 bases line up with TRBD1. The germline gives CDR1 MGHRA, CDR2 YSYEKL. Germline trimming cut 4 bases from V and 3 bases from J; bases unmatched to any gene: 7. The CDR3 extends over 16 amino acids. CDR3 sequence reads: CASSPGQGVAYTEAFF. In DNA, the CDR3 is TGCGCCAGCAGCCCGGGACAGGGGGTCGCTTACACTGAAGCTTTCTTT.

This clone turned up a few times. CDR3 amino acids: CASRKLAGYTGELFF. CDR3 nucleotide sequence: TGTGCCAGCAGGAAACTAGCGGGTTACACCGGGGAGCTGTTTTTT. This chain joins TRBV21-1 and TRBJ2-2; the table's D call TRBD2 went unverified against the DNA. TRBV21-1 is assigned pseudogene status. The CDR3 loop spans 15 amino acids.

The chain has TRBV5-1 and TRBJ2-5; TRBD2 might be the D (6 bases). CDR3 size: 15 residues. Germline CDR1 and CDR2: SGHRS and YFSETQ. Deletions cut 4 bases from V and 4 bases from J, with 17 bases between. CDR3 coding DNA: TGCGCCAGCAGCCCCACCGGGACTGAGGGAGAGACCCAGTACTTC. Protein: CASSPTGTEGETQYF.

This rearrangement joins TRBV29-1 to TRBJ2-1, with TRBD2 matching 11 bases. The CDR3 has 16 amino acids. Trimming cost V 7 bases and J 6 bases; bases outside gene matches: 14. Germline assignment: CDR1 SQVTM and CDR2 ANQGSEA. CDR3 sequence: CSGTSVAGGLLNEQFF. Here the CDR3 DNA reads TGCAGCGGGACATCGGTAGCGGGAGGGCTACTCAATGAGCAGTTCTTC.

This clone was seen once. This chain links TRBV2 with TRBJ1-1; 9 bases fit TRBD1. V shed 8 bases, J shed 4 bases, and the junction held 8 bases outside the gene matches. The CDR3 is 14 residues long. Looked up from germline, CDR1 is SNHLY and CDR2 is FYNNEI. The CDR3 loop reads CASGTGGGFTEAFF. CDR3 bases: TGTGCCAGCGGTACAGGGGGCGGTTTCACTGAAGCTTTCTTT.

CDR3 sequence (DNA): TGTGCCAGCTCGAGGGCCAGCTCCTACGAGCAGTACTTC. Protein sequence: CASSRASSYEQYF. This chain connects TRBV11-2 to TRBJ2-7; a weak D match, TRBD2 (5 bases). In germline, CDR1 is SGHAT, CDR2 FQNNGV. Trimming took off 8 bases at V and 0 bases at J, with 11 bases between the two ends. The CDR3 runs to 13 residues. Together with reference TRBV11-2 and TRBJ2-7, the CDR3 gives the full variable domain: EAGVAQSPRYKIIEKRQSVAFWCNPISGHATLYWYQQILGQGPKLLIQFQNNGVVDDSQLPKDRFSAERLKGVDSTLKIQPAKLEDSAVYLCASSRASSYEQYFGPGTRLTVT.

This clone was observed a few times. The chain joins TRBV10-1 to TRBJ2-1; TRBD2 agrees at 12 bases. The CDR3 runs 17 residues. The germline CDR1 and CDR2 sequences are WNHNN and SYGVQD (reference sequence). J was trimmed by 2 bases and V by 5 bases; bases with no gene match: 7. The CDR3 here is CASSSSGRANTYNEQFF. The CDR3 nucleotides are TGCGCCAGCAGTTCTAGCGGGAGGGCCAACACCTACAATGAGCAGTTCTTC.